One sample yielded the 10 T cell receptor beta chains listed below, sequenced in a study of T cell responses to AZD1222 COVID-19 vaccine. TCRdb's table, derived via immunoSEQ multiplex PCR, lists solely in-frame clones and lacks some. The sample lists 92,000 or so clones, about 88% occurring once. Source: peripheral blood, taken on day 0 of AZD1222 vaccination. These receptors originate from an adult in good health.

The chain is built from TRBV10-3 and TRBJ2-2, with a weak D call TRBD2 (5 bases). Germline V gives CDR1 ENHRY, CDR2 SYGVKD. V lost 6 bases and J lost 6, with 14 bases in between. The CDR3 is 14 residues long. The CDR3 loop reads CAISEGVVPGELFF. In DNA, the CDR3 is TGTGCCATCAGCGAGGGAGTTGTCCCCGGGGAGCTGTTTTTT.

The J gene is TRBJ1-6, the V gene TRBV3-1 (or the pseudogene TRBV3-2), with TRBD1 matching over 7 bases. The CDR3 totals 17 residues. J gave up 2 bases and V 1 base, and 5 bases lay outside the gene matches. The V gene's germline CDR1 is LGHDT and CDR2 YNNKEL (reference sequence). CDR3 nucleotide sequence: TGTGCCAGCAGCCAAGGACCCACAGGGGCCTATAATTCACCCCTCCACTTT. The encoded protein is CASSQGPTGAYNSPLHF.

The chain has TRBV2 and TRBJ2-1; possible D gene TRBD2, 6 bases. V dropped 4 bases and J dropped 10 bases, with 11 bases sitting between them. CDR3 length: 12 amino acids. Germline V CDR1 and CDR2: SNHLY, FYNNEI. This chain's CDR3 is CASSGDSGEQFF. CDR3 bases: TGTGCCAGCAGTGGGGACTCGGGCGAGCAGTTCTTC.

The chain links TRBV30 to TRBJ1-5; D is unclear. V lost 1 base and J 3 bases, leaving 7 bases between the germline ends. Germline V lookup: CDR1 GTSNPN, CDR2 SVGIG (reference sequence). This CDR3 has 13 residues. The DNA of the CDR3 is TGTGCCTGGAGTGCCTCCATCAATCAGCCCCAGCATTTT. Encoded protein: CAWSASINQPQHF.

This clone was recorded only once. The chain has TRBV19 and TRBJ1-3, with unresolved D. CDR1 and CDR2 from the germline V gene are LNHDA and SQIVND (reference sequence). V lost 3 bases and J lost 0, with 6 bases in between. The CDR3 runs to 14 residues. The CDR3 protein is CASSIGSSGNTIYF. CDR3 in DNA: TGTGCCAGTAGTATCGGTAGCTCTGGAAACACCATATATTTT.

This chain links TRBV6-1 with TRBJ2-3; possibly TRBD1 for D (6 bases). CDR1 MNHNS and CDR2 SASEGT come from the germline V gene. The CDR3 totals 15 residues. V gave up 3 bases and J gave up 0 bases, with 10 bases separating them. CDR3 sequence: CASSELTGSTDTQYF. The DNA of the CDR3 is TGTGCCAGCAGTGAGTTGACAGGAAGCACAGATACGCAGTATTTT.

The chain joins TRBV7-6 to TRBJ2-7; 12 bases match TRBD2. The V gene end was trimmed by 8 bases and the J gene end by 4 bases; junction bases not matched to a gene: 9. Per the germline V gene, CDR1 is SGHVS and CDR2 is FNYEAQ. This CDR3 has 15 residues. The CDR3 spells CASGPKGTSGYEQYF. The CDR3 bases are TGTGCCAGCGGGCCTAAGGGGACTAGCGGGTACGAGCAGTACTTC.

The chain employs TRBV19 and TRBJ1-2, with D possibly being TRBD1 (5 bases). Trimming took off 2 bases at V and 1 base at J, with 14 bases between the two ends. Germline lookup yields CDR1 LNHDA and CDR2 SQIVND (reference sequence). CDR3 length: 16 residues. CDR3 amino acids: CASSILEGNFNYGYTF. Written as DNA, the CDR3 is TGTGCCAGTAGTATATTGGAGGGGAACTTTAACTATGGCTACACCTTC.

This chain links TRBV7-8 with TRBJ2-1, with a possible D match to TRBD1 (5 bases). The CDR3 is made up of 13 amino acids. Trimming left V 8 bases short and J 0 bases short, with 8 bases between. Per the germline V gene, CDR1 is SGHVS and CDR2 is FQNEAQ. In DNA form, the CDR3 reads TGTGCCAGCGCCCAGGGCTCCTACAATGAGCAGTTCTTC. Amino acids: CASAQGSYNEQFF.

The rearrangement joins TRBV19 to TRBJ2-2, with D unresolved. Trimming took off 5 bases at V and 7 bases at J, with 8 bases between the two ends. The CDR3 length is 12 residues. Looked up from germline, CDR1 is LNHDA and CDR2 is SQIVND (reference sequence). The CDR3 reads CASSEFVGELFF. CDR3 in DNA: TGTGCCAGTAGTGAGTTCGTCGGGGAGCTGTTTTTT.